The TCR beta chain under discussion was sequenced for a study of control samples from healthy donors and cancer patients. CDR3 size: 18 residues. Germline V CDR1 and CDR2: MDHEN, SYDVKM. V shed 9 bases, J shed 0 bases, and the junction held 7 bases outside the gene matches. In this sample, this clone turned up once. Sequencing used immunoSEQ multiplex PCR; TCRdb keeps in-frame clones, though not all of them. The sample has about 190,000 clones; around 93% are singletons. Source material: blood. V and J are TRBV28 and TRBJ2-6; 14 bases are a match to TRBD2. This receptor was obtained from a man aged 30 to 39 in good health. The CDR3 loop is CASRLAGGYRSGANVLTF. The CDR3 DNA follows: TGTGCCAGTCGACTAGCGGGGGGGTATCGCTCTGGGGCCAACGTCCTGACTTTC.